The clone carrying this T cell receptor (beta chain) came up a few times. As yet, its antigen is unknown. This entry comes from a study of T-cell memory formation after mild COVID-19. Overall study findings and caveats: The appearance of some responding clones in pre-infection memory suggested that cross-reactive memory joined. Later expanders leaned toward CD4+, whereas clones contracting from day 15 to 85 were balanced CD4/CD8.

CDR3 size: 15 residues. Germline-derived CDR1 and CDR2 are SEHNR and FQNEAQ (reference sequence). V was shortened by 4 bases and J by 1 base, with 13 bases between the two germline ends. TCRdb re-called the 5' RACE reads with MiXCR, one entry per CDR3 protein. The repertoire holds approximately 400,000 distinct CDR3 sequences, with roughly 26% as singletons. The chain recombines TRBV7-9 with TRBJ1-1, with D perhaps matching TRBD1 (6 bases). The sequencing sample was made of PBMCs or a T cell subset sorted from them (not recorded which). This clonotype was obtained from an adult woman who had mild COVID-19 (a few samples of this study predate the infection). Cell type and time point are not known. DNA of the CDR3: TGTGCCAGCAGCTGGTACGGACAGACGAACACTGAAGCTTTCTTT. Its translation: CASSWYGQTNTEAFF.